This TCR beta chain was recorded in a study of T cells in Graves' hyperthyroidism and ophthalmopathy. Study-wide context: Before any treatment, at initial diagnosis, peripheral blood was collected.

Each diagnosis was grounded in clinical symptoms, serum thyroxine and TRAb, thyroid ultrasound, and orbital computed tomography. Researchers amplified the TCR beta CDR3 regions from RNA transcripts. Initially, a first-round RT-PCR of the TCR CDR3 employed the HTBI primer set. TCRdb analysed the multiplex PCR reads with MiXCR anew, one entry per CDR3 protein. Altogether roughly 700,000 distinct CDR3 sequences are present, about 35% being singletons, with the ten largest covering around a third. This CDR3 has 14 residues. The germline V gene has CDR1 MNHEY and CDR2 SVGAGI. Trimming cost V 2 bases and J 5 bases, with 12 bases left between them.

This chain connects TRBV6-5 to TRBJ1-1; no reliable D call. The receptor was isolated from a woman aged 40 to 50 with Graves' hyperthyroidism. Specimen: blood. The CDR3 nucleotides read TGTGCCAGCAGTTACGGTCCCTTGGAGACTGAAGCTTTCTTT. Amino acid sequence: CASSYGPLETEAFF.